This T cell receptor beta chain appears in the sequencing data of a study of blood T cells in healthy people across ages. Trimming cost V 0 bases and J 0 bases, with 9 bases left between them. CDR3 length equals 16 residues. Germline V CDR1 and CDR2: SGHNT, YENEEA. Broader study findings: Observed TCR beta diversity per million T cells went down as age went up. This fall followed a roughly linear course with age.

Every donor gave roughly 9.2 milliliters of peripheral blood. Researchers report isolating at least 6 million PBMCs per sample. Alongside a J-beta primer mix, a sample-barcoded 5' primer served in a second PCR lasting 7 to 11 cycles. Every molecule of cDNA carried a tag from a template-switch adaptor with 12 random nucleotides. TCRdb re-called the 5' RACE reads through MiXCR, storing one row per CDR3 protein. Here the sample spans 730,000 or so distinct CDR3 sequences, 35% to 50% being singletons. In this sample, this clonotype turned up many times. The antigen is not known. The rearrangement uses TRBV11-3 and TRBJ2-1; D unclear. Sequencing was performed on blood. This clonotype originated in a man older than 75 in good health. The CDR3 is CASSLEVESSYNEQFF. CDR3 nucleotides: TGTGCCAGCAGCTTAGAAGTGGAGAGCTCCTACAATGAGCAGTTCTTC.